This T cell receptor beta chain was recovered during a study of blood T cell repertoires in COVID-19. This CDR3 has 12 residues. V lost 4 bases, J lost 7 bases, and 8 bases lay in between. Looked up from germline, CDR1 is SGHTA and CDR2 is FQGNSA. Here immunoSEQ multiplex PCR was the method, and the copy in TCRdb shows in-frame clones only, minus some. Of about 180,000 clones detected, 75% to 90% appear once; the ten largest clones hold more than 7.5%. The receptor comes from a woman aged 70-85 years with COVID-19, enrolled during active disease. The chain recombines TRBV7-2 with TRBJ2-1, with TRBD2 as a possible D gene (5 bases). Specimen: peripheral blood. DNA of the CDR3: TGTGCCAGCAGCTCAACTAGGAATGAGCAGTTCTTC. Amino acids: CASSSTRNEQFF. Complete variable domain (other parts from reference TRBV7-2 and TRBJ2-1): GAGVSQSPSNKVTEKGKDVELRCDPISGHTALYWYRQSLGQGLEFLIYFQGNSAPDKSGLPSDRFSAERTGGSVSTLTIQRTQQEDSAVYLCASSSTRNEQFFGPGTRLTVL.